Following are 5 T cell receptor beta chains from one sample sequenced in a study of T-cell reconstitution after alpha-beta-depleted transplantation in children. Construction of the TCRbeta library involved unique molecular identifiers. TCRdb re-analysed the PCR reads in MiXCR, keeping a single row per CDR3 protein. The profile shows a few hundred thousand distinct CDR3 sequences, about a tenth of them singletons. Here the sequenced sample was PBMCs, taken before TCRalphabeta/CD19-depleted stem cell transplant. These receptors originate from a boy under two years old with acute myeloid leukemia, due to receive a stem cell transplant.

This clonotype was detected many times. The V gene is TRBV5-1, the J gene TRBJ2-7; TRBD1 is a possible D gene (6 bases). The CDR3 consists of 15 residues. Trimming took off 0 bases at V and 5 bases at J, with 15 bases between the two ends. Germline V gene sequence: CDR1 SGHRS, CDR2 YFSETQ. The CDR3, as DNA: TGCGCCAGCAGCTTGGCATCTGGGGGCCTCAACGAGCAGTACTTC. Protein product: CASSLASGGLNEQYF.

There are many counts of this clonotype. The CDR3 loop is CASSSSGTGNHEQYF. The CDR3 coding sequence is TGCGCCAGCAGCTCCTCCGGGACAGGAAATCACGAGCAGTACTTC. V usage is TRBV5-1 and J usage is TRBJ2-7, with 8 positions matching TRBD1. Germline-derived CDR1 and CDR2 are SGHRS and YFSETQ. The CDR3 runs 15 residues. The V gene end was trimmed by 3 bases and the J gene end by 5 bases; junction bases not matched to a gene: 10.

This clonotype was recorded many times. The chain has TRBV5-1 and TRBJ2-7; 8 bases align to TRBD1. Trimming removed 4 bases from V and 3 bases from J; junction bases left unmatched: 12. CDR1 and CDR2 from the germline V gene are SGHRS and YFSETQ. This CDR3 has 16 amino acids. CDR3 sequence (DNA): TGCGCCAGCAGCGCCTCCGGGACAGGACTTTTCTACGAGCAGTACTTC. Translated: CASSASGTGLFYEQYF.

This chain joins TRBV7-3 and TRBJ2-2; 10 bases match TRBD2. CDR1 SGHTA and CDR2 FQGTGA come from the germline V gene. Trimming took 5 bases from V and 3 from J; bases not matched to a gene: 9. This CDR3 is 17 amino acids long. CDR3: CASSRSGGGVYTGELFF. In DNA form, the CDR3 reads TGTGCCAGCAGCCGAAGCGGGGGGGGCGTGTACACCGGGGAGCTGTTTTTT. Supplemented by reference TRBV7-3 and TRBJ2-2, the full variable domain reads GAGVSQTPSNKVTEKGKYVELRCDPISGHTALYWYRQSLGQGPEFLIYFQGTGAADDSGLPNDRFFAVRPEGSVSTLKIQRTERGDSAVYLCASSRSGGGVYTGELFFGEGSRLTVL.

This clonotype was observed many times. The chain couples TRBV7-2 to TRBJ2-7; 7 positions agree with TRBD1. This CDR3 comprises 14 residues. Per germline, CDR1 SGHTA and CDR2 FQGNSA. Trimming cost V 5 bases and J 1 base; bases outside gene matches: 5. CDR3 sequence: CASSNRTGSYEQYF. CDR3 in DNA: TGTGCCAGCAGCAACCGGACAGGATCCTACGAGCAGTACTTC. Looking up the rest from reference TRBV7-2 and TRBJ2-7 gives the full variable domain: GAGVSQSPSNKVTEKGKDVELRCDPISGHTALYWYRQSLGQGLEFLIYFQGNSAPDKSGLPSDRFSAERTGGSVSTLTIQRTQQEDSAVYLCASSNRTGSYEQYFGPGTRLTVT.